This T cell receptor beta chain was recorded in a study of CD8+ T cells in alopecia areata. Remarks on this clone: Its antigen is not known.

Sequencing used cDNA as its template, made by extracting RNA and reverse transcribing it. The repertoire was sequenced with immunoSEQ multiplex PCR; TCRdb's copy has only in-frame clones and lacks some. The table shows approximately 34,000 clones, with around 59% occurring only once. As part of sample collection, lesional scalp punch biopsies and peripheral blood were taken from alopecia areata patients. Starting from PBMCs, sorting isolated CD4+ and CD8+ T cells. The V and J ends lost 6 bases and 4 bases respectively, with 10 bases between them. The CDR3 has 12 residues. CDR1 and CDR2 (germline): LNHDA, SQIVND (reference sequence). Notes on the study in general: Especially in alopecia totalis/universalis, lesional scalp showed greater clonality than normal scalp did. Sharing of TCRs across patients appeared less clear than in mice, possibly for HLA-related reasons.

Input material: NKG2D-high CD8+ T cells sorted from blood. This chain links TRBV19 with TRBJ2-7; no reliable D call. This TCR derives from a human donor with alopecia areata. The CDR3 loop is CASSESPYEQYF. The DNA of the CDR3 is TGTGCCAGTAGCGAGAGCCCGTACGAGCAGTACTTC.